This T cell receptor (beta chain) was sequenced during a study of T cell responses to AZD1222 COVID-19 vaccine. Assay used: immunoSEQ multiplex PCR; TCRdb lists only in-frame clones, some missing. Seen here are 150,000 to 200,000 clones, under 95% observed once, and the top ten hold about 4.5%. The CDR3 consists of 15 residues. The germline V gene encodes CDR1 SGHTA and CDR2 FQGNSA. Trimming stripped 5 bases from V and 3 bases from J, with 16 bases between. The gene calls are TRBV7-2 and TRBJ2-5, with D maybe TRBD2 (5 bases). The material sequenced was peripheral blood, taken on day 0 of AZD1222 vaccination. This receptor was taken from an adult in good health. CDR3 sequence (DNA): TGTGCCAGCAGCACTACTGGACTGATGAAAGAGACCCAGTACTTC. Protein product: CASSTTGLMKETQYF.